A single sample gave rise to the 20 T cell receptor beta chains below, sequenced in a study of cytomegalovirus exposure and HLA in healthy donors. Use of 60 Vbeta and 13 Jbeta primers characterized the PCR. The table came from immunoSEQ multiplex PCR; TCRdb's copy has only in-frame clones and leaves some out. The top ten clones hold about 0.63% of a sample with roughly 170,000 clones, 75% to 90% of them seen once. Input material: PBMCs. These receptors all come from a boy aged 5-17 years in good health and CMV-seronegative.

The chain links TRBV12-2 to TRBJ1-4; TRBD1, the table's D call, lacks a check against the DNA. TRBV12-2 is given as a pseudogene. This CDR3 has 17 residues. The CDR3 bases are TGTGCAAGTCGCTTTTCCGACACGGAACCACTCAATGAAAAACTGTTTTTT. It codes for CASRFSDTEPLNEKLFF.

The genes are TRBV7-9 and TRBJ2-7; 9 bases align to TRBD1. J lost 0 bases, V lost 5 bases, and 5 bases had no gene match. This CDR3 comprises 15 residues. Germline lookup yields CDR1 SEHNR and CDR2 FQNEAQ (reference sequence). CDR3 nucleotides: TGTGCCAGCAGCCGCCGGGACAGGGACTCCTACGAGCAGTACTTC. This sequence encodes CASSRRDRDSYEQYF. The full variable domain, rest sourced from reference TRBV7-9 and TRBJ2-7, is DTGVSQNPRHKITKRGQNVTFRCDPISEHNRLYWYRQTLGQGPEFLTYFQNEAQLEKSRLLSDRFSAERPKGSFSTLEIQRTEQGDSAMYLCASSRRDRDSYEQYFGPGTRLTVT.

The chain joins TRBV7-9 to TRBJ2-5, with D possibly matching TRBD1 (6 bases). This CDR3 comprises 12 residues. Trimming took 3 bases from V and 5 from J, leaving 7 bases between them. CDR1 and CDR2 (germline): SEHNR, FQNEAQ (reference sequence). The CDR3 nucleotides read TGTGCCAGCAGCTTGCAGGGGGAGACCCAGTACTTC. Translated, it gives CASSLQGETQYF.

The genes are TRBV5-4 and TRBJ2-1, with 10 bases lining up with TRBD2. Germline V gene lookup returns CDR1 SGHNT and CDR2 YYREEE (reference sequence). Unmatched junction bases numbered 3, after V lost 7 bases and J lost 2 bases. This CDR3 is built from 14 residues. The CDR3 sequence is CASGSGGAYNEQFF. Written as DNA, the CDR3 is TGTGCCAGCGGCAGCGGGGGGGCCTACAATGAGCAGTTCTTC.

The count of this clone is one. This chain connects TRBV7-9 to TRBJ1-6; D call uncertain. V shed 5 bases and J shed 9 bases, with 17 bases lying between them. This CDR3 comprises 15 residues. The germline V gene encodes CDR1 SEHNR and CDR2 FQNEAQ (reference sequence). The CDR3 loop is CASSRTADGGSPLHF. CDR3 DNA: TGTGCCAGCAGCCGAACAGCGGACGGAGGTTCACCCCTCCACTTT.

V is TRBV6-5 and J is TRBJ1-1; D may be TRBD1 (6 bases). This CDR3 is built from 15 residues. V was pared by 8 bases and J by 0 bases, with 16 bases between. Germline values: CDR1 MNHEY, CDR2 SVGAGI. This chain's CDR3 is CASQRGGQMNTEAFF. Here the CDR3 DNA reads TGTGCCAGCCAGCGGGGAGGACAGATGAACACTGAAGCTTTCTTT.

The chain employs TRBV19 and TRBJ1-1, with a possible D match to TRBD1 (6 bases). V lost 6 bases and J 4 bases, leaving 18 bases between the germline ends. The germline V gene has CDR1 LNHDA and CDR2 SQIVND (reference sequence). The CDR3 totals 15 residues. The CDR3 here is CASRGGGDIGTEAFF. DNA of the CDR3: TGTGCCAGTAGGGGCGGGGGGGACATCGGCACTGAAGCTTTCTTT. Variable domain in full (rest from reference TRBV19 and TRBJ1-1): DGGITQSPKYLFRKEGQNVTLSCEQNLNHDAMYWYRQDPGQGLRLIYYSQIVNDFQKGDIAEGYSVSREKKESFPLTVTSAQKNPTAFYLCASRGGGDIGTEAFFGQGTRLTVV.

This chain links TRBV19 with TRBJ1-5; no clear D. Deletions cut 4 bases from V and 7 bases from J, with 14 bases between. The CDR3 is made up of 14 amino acids. Germline-derived CDR1 and CDR2 are LNHDA and SQIVND (reference sequence). The CDR3 spells CASSTRRSGQPQHF. The CDR3 nucleotides read TGTGCCAGTAGTACCAGGAGGTCGGGCCAGCCCCAGCATTTT.

The rearrangement joins TRBV7-2 to TRBJ2-7; D unclear. Trimming left V 5 bases short and J 3 bases short, with 5 bases between. The CDR3 is made up of 11 amino acids. Germline CDR1 SGHTA, CDR2 FQGNSA. CDR3 sequence: CASSAHYEQYF. CDR3 bases: TGTGCCAGCAGCGCGCACTACGAGCAGTACTTC.

This clone has only one observation. This chain uses TRBV9 with TRBJ2-1; D might be TRBD2 (7 bases). This CDR3 is 16 amino acids long. Germline CDR1 SGDLS, CDR2 YYNGEE. Between the trimmed V and J ends, which lost 3 bases and 2 bases, there was a span of 15 bases. Here the CDR3 DNA reads TGTGCCAGCAGCGGGGGGGCTAGCGGTGCCTACAATGAGCAGTTCTTC. Translating it yields CASSGGASGAYNEQFF.

In its sample, this clone was seen a few times. This chain links TRBV19 with TRBJ1-5, with a tentative D call TRBD1 (5 bases). Trimming removed 3 bases at V and 5 bases at J, with 14 bases between. The CDR3 consists of 15 residues. The germline CDR1 and CDR2 sequences are LNHDA and SQIVND (reference sequence). The CDR3 sequence is CASSMGKDTYQPQHF. The CDR3 bases are TGTGCCAGTAGTATGGGTAAGGACACTTATCAGCCCCAGCATTTT.

V usage is TRBV5-5 and J usage is TRBJ2-7, with 10 bases that match TRBD2. The V and J ends lost 4 bases and 4 bases, in that order; junction bases with no gene match: 11. The CDR3 runs to 16 residues. CDR1 is SGHKS, CDR2 YYEKEE, per germline (reference sequence). CDR3 DNA sequence: TGTGCCAGCAGCCCCGAATCTAGCGGGAGCTTGTACGAGCAGTACTTC. It encodes CASSPESSGSLYEQYF.

This chain links TRBV19 with TRBJ1-2, with no clear D. The V and J ends lost 6 bases and 2 bases respectively, with 7 bases between them. Per germline, CDR1 LNHDA and CDR2 SQIVND (reference sequence). The CDR3 loop spans 12 amino acids. CDR3 loop: CASSPLNYGYTF. CDR3 nucleotides: TGTGCCAGTAGCCCTCTGAACTATGGCTACACCTTC. Based on the CDR3 plus reference TRBV19 and TRBJ1-2, the full variable domain is DGGITQSPKYLFRKEGQNVTLSCEQNLNHDAMYWYRQDPGQGLRLIYYSQIVNDFQKGDIAEGYSVSREKKESFPLTVTSAQKNPTAFYLCASSPLNYGYTFGSGTRLTVV.

The rearrangement links TRBV5-1 to TRBJ2-1, with 12 bases aligning to TRBD2. Unmatched junction bases numbered 6, after V lost 0 bases and J lost 2 bases. There are 18 residues in the CDR3. From germline, CDR1 is SGHRS and CDR2 YFSETQ. As DNA, the CDR3 is TGCGCCAGCAGCTTGGCCCCTAGCGGGGGGGCCACCTACAATGAGCAGTTCTTC. Protein product: CASSLAPSGGATYNEQFF.

This clone was counted a single time. This chain uses TRBV5-5 with TRBJ2-7, with 7 bases fitting TRBD2. V lost 3 bases, J lost 0 bases, and 15 bases stayed unmatched. Germline-derived CDR1 and CDR2 are SGHKS and YYEKEE (reference sequence). The CDR3 has 18 residues. The CDR3 DNA reads as TGTGCCAGCAGCTCCTTTACCCTTCTAGCGGATAGCTCCTACGAGCAGTACTTC. Translating gives CASSSFTLLADSSYEQYF.

The chain has TRBV7-8 and TRBJ2-7; 9 bases are a match to TRBD2. The ends lost 2 bases at V and 2 bases at J; junction bases unmatched: 4. The CDR3 contains 15 residues. The V gene's germline CDR1 is SGHVS and CDR2 FQNEAQ. CDR3 nucleotides: TGTGCCAGCAGCTTAACGGCTAGCGGGGCCTACGAGCAGTACTTC. Amino acids: CASSLTASGAYEQYF.

For this clone: One end of the junction is discordant with germline, which a read error may explain. The rearrangement uses TRBV15 and TRBJ1-1; D not resolved. This CDR3 is 15 amino acids long. Germline CDR1 and CDR2: LNHNV and YYDKDF (reference sequence). The CDR3 reads CATSRDRFLNAEAFF. CDR3 nucleotides: TGTGCCACCAGCAGAGACAGGTTTCTGAACGCTGAAGCTTTCTTT.

The chain carries TRBV18 and TRBJ1-2; D possibly corresponds to TRBD1 (5 bases). Germline loops: CDR1 KGHSH, CDR2 LQKENI. The V end was cut by 7 bases, the J end by 4 bases, with 16 bases between. The CDR3 is made up of 14 amino acids. Here the CDR3 DNA reads TGTGCCAGCTTTACCACGGAGGGGTTCTATGGCTACACCTTC. Residues: CASFTTEGFYGYTF.

The chain employs TRBV10-3 and TRBJ2-4, with D possibly being TRBD1 (6 bases). V lost 3 bases to trimming and J lost 9 bases, with 18 bases between them. Germline V gene lookup returns CDR1 ENHRY and CDR2 SYGVKD. CDR3 size: 15 residues. CDR3 region: CAISESDWGRSIQYF. CDR3 nucleotides: TGTGCCATCAGTGAATCGGACTGGGGGCGGTCCATTCAGTACTTC.

The chain is built from TRBV7-9 and TRBJ2-1, with 9 bases aligning to TRBD1. The V gene's germline CDR1 is SEHNR and CDR2 FQNEAQ (reference sequence). The CDR3 is 15 residues long. V lost 4 bases to trimming and J lost 2 bases; unmatched junction nucleotides: 3. The CDR3 nucleotides are TGTGCCAGCAGCTGGGGACAGGGCCCCTACAATGAGCAGTTCTTC. It yields the protein CASSWGQGPYNEQFF.